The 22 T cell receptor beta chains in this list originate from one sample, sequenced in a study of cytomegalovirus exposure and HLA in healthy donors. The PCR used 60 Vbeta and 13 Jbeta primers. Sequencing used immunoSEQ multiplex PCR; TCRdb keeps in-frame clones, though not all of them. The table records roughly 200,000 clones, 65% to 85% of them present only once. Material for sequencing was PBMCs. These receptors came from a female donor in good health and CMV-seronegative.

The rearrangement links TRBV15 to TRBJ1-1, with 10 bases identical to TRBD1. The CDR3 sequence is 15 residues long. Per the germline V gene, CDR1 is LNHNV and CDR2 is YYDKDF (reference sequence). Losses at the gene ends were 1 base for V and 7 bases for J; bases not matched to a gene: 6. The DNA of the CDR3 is TGTGCCACCAGCAGAGGGACAGGGGGGTGGGGTGAAGCTTTCTTT. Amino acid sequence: CATSRGTGGWGEAFF.

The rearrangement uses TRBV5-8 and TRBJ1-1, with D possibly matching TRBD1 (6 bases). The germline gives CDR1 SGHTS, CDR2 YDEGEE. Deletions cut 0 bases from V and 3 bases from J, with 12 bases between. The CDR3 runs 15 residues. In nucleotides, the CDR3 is TGTGCCAGCAGCTTGGACAGGGTCAAAGACACTGAAGCTTTCTTT. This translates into CASSLDRVKDTEAFF.

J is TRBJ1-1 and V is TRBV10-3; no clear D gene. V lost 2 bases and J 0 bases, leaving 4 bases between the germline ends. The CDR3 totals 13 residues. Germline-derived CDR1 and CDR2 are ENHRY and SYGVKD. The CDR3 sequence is CAISEHMNTEAFF. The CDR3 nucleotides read TGTGCCATCAGTGAGCACATGAACACTGAAGCTTTCTTT.

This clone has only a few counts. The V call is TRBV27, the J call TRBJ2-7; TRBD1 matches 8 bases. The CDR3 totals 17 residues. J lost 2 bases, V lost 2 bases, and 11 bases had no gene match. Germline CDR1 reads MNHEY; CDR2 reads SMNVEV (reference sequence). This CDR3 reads CASSLTGGFRSTYEQYF. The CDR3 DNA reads TGTGCCAGCAGTTTAACAGGGGGTTTTAGGTCCACCTACGAGCAGTACTTC.

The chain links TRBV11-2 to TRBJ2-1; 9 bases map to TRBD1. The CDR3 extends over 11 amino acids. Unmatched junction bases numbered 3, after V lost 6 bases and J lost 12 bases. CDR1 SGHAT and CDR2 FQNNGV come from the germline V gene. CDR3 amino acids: CASRRTGVQFF. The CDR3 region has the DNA TGTGCCAGCAGGAGGACAGGGGTGCAGTTCTTC. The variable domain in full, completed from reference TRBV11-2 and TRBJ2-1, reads EAGVAQSPRYKIIEKRQSVAFWCNPISGHATLYWYQQILGQGPKLLIQFQNNGVVDDSQLPKDRFSAERLKGVDSTLKIQPAKLEDSAVYLCASRRTGVQFFGPGTRLTVL.

The CDR3 sequence is CASTPGQGAYEQYF. The CDR3 DNA is TGTGCCAGTACCCCGGGACAGGGGGCCTACGAGCAGTACTTC. This chain joins TRBV19 and TRBJ2-7, with 11 bases identical to TRBD1. The CDR3 consists of 14 residues. Unmatched junction bases numbered 4, after V lost 7 bases and J lost 2 bases. Germline V gene lookup returns CDR1 LNHDA and CDR2 SQIVND (reference sequence).

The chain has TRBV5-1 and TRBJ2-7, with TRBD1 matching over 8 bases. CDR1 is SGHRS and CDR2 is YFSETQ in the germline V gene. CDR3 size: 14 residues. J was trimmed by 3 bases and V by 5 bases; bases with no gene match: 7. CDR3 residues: CASRQGARNYEQYF. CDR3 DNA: TGCGCCAGCAGGCAGGGGGCTCGAAACTACGAGCAGTACTTC.

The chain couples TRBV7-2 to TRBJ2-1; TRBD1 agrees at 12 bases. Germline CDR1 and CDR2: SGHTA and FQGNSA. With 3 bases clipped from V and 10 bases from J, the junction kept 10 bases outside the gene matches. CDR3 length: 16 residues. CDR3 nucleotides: TGTGCCAGCAGCTTCCCTACGGGACAGGGGGCCCGCGAGCAGTTCTTC. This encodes CASSFPTGQGAREQFF.

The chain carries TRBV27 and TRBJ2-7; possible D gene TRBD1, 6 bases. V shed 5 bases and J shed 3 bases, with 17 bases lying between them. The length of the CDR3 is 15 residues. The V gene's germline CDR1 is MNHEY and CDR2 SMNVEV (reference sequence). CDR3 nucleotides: TGTGCCAGCAGTATGAACAGGGTGGGAAGCTACGAGCAGTACTTC. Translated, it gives CASSMNRVGSYEQYF.

The CDR3 is CASSLDSGAGGWGNEQFF. Here the CDR3 DNA reads TGTGCCAGCAGCTTGGATTCGGGCGCAGGGGGCTGGGGGAATGAGCAGTTCTTC. The chain combines TRBV5-4 with TRBJ2-1; 8 bases are a match to TRBD1. V was clipped by 0 bases and J by 7 bases; unmatched bases: 15. The CDR3 has 18 residues. Germline V gene data show CDR1 as SGHNT and CDR2 as YYREEE (reference sequence).

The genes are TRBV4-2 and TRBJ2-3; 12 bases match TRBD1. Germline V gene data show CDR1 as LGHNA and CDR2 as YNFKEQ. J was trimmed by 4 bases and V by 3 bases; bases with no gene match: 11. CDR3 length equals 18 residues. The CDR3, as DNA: TGTGCCAGCAGCCAGGGGACAGGGGGCAGTCTTTTTCCAGATACGCAGTATTTT. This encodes CASSQGTGGSLFPDTQYF.

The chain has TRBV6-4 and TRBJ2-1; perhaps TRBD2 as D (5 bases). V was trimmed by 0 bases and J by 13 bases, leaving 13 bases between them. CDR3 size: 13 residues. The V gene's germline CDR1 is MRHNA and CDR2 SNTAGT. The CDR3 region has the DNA TGTGCCAGCAGTGACTCAGGAGCGGCCCCCCAGTTCTTC. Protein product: CASSDSGAAPQFF.

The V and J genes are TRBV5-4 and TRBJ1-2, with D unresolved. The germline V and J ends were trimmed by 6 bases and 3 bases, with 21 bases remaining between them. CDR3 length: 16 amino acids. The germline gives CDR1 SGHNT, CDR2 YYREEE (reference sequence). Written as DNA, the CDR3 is TGTGCCAGCAATCCGGGAGGCCGGTCTATGGACTATGGCTACACCTTC. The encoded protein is CASNPGGRSMDYGYTF.

CDR3 bases: TGTGCCAGCAGCTTCGGTATCAACACCGGGGAGCTGTTTTTT. It encodes CASSFGINTGELFF. The V and J genes are TRBV7-2 and TRBJ2-2; D ambiguous. The CDR3 loop spans 14 amino acids. CDR1 and CDR2 from the germline V gene are SGHTA and FQGNSA. V dropped 3 bases and J dropped 2 bases, with 7 bases sitting between them. Full variable domain (rest looked up from reference TRBV7-2 and TRBJ2-2): GAGVSQSPSNKVTEKGKDVELRCDPISGHTALYWYRQSLGQGLEFLIYFQGNSAPDKSGLPSDRFSAERTGGSVSTLTIQRTQQEDSAVYLCASSFGINTGELFFGEGSRLTVL.

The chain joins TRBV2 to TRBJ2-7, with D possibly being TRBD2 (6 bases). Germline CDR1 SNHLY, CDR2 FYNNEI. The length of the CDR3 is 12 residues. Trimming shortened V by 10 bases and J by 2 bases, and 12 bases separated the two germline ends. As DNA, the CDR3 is TGTGCCACAGCGGGTCCTGCCTACGAGCAGTACTTC. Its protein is CATAGPAYEQYF. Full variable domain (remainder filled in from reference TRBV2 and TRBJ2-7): EPEVTQTPSHQVTQMGQEVILRCVPISNHLYFYWYRQILGQKVEFLVSFYNNEISEKSEIFDDQFSVERPDGSNFTLKIRSTKLEDSAMYFCATAGPAYEQYFGPGTRLTVT.

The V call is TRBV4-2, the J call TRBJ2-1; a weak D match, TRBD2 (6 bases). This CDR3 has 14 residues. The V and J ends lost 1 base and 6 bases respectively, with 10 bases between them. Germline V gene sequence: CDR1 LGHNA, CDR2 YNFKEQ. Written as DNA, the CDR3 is TGTGCCAGCAGCCAAGCGGGGAGGTTCAATGAGCAGTTCTTC. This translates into CASSQAGRFNEQFF.

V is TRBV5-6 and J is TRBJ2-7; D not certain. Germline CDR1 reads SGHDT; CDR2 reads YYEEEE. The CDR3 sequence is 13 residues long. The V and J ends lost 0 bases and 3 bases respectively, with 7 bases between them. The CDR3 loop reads CASSLGPHYEQYF. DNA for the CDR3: TGTGCCAGCAGCTTGGGGCCCCACTACGAGCAGTACTTC. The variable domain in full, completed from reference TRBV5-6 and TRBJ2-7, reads DAGVTQSPTHLIKTRGQQVTLRCSPKSGHDTVSWYQQALGQGPQFIFQYYEEEERQRGNFPDRFSGHQFPNYSSELNVNALLLGDSALYLCASSLGPHYEQYFGPGTRLTVT.

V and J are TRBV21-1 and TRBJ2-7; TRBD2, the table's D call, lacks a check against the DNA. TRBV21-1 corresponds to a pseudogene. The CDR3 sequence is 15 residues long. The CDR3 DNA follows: TGTGCCAGCAGCAAAGGGCTAGCGGGGGTTGGGAAGCAGTACTTC. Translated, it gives CASSKGLAGVGKQYF.

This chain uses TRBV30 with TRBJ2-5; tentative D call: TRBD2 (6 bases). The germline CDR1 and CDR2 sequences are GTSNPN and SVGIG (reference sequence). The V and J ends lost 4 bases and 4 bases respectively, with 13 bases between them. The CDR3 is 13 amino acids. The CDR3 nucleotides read TGTGCCTGGACAAAGCGGGTACGAGAGACCCAGTACTTC. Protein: CAWTKRVRETQYF.

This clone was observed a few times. The CDR3 loop is CASSLRTGEVYNEQFF. In DNA, the CDR3 is TGTGCCAGCAGCTTGCGGACAGGGGAGGTCTACAATGAGCAGTTCTTC. The J gene is TRBJ2-1, the V gene TRBV5-6; TRBD1 aligns across 9 bases. The CDR3 totals 16 residues. CDR1 and CDR2 (germline): SGHDT, YYEEEE. V was pared by 1 base and J by 3 bases, with 5 bases of the junction left unmatched.

The CDR3 bases are TGTGCCAGCAGCTCAAGCCGGGCGGGGTTCGGCGGCTACACCTTC. Protein: CASSSSRAGFGGYTF. The chain links TRBV11-3 to TRBJ1-2; D unclear. CDR1 is SGHNT and CDR2 is YENEEA in the germline V gene. The CDR3 sequence is 15 residues long. Trimming took 4 bases from V and 8 from J, leaving 20 bases between them.

CDR3 sequence: CASSSWPDSYEQYF. For the CDR3, the DNA is TGTGCCAGCAGCTCGTGGCCTGACTCCTACGAGCAGTACTTC. The chain combines TRBV7-2 with TRBJ2-7; D gene uncertain. This CDR3 region has 14 residues. Trimming removed 4 bases at V and 0 bases at J, with 10 bases between. Germline CDR1 reads SGHTA; CDR2 reads FQGNSA.